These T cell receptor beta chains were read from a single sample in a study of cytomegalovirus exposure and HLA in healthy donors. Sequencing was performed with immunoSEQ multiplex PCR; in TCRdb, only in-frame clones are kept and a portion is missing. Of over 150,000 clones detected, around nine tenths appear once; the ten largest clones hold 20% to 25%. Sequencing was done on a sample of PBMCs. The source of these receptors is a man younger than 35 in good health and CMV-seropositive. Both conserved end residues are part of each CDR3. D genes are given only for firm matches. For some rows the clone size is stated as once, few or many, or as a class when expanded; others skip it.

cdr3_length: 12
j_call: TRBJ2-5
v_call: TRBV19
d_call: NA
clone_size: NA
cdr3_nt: TGTGCCAGTAGGGACAGATACGAGACCCAGTACTTC
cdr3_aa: CASRDRYETQYF

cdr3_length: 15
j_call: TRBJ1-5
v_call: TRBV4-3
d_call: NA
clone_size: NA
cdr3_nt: TGCGCCAGCAGCCAAGAGGCGCAGGGGAATCAGCCCCAGCATTTT
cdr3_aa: CASSQEAQGNQPQHF

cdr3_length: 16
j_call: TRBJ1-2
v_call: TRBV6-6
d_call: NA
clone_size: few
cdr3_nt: TGTGCCAGCAGTTTCTCCCTTTCCGGGACGGGGGGTGGCTACACCTTC
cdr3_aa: CASSFSLSGTGGGYTF

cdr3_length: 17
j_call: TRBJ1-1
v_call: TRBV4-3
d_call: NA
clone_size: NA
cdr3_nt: TGCGCCAGCAGCCAAGAAGATCTCCTCCGGGGGAACACTGAAGCTTTCTTT
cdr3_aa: CASSQEDLLRGNTEAFF

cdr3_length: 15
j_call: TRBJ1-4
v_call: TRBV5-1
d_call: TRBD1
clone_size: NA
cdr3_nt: TGCGCCAGCAGCAGAACAGGACAGGCAGATGAAAAACTGTTTTTT
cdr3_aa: CASSRTGQADEKLFF

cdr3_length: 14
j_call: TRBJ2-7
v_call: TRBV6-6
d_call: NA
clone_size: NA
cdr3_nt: TGTGCCAGCAGTCCCCGGGGTGCCTCCTACGAGCAGTACTTC
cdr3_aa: CASSPRGASYEQYF

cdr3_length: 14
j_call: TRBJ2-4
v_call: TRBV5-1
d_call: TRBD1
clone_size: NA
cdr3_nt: TGCGCCAGCAGCTACACAGGGGTGGGAAACATTCAGTACTTC
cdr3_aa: CASSYTGVGNIQYF

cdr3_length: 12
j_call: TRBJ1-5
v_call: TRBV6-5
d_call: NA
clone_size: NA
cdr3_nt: TGTGCCAGCAGTTCCCCGAATCAGCCCCAGCATTTT
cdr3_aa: CASSSPNQPQHF

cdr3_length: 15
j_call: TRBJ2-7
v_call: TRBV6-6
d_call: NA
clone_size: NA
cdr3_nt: TGTGCCAGCAGTTACGGTGATACCAGCTCCTACGAGCAGTACTTC
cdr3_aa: CASSYGDTSSYEQYF

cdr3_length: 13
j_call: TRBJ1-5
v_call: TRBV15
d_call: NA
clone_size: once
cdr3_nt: TGTGCCACCAGCGACGGAGGGAATGAGCCCCAGCATTTT
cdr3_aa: CATSDGGNEPQHF

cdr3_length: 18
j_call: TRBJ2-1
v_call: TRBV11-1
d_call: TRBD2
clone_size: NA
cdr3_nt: TGTGCCAGCAGCTCTTGGACTAGCGGGGGCCCCCTTGGGGATGAGCAGTTCTTC
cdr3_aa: CASSSWTSGGPLGDEQFF

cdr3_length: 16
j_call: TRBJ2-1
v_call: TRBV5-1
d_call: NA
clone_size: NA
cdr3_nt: TGCGCCAGCAGCCCGAGGGCCCAGACGACCTACAATGAGCAGTTCTTC
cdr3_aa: CASSPRAQTTYNEQFF

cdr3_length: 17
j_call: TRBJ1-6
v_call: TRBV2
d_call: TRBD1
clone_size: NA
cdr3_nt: TGTGCCAGCAGCGCCGTCCCGGGACAGGGGGCGTCTTCACCCCTCCACTTT
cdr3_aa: CASSAVPGQGASSPLHF

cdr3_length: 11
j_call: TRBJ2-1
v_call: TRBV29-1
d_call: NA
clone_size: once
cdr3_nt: TGCAGCGTTGAGGGCGGAGGAGAGCAGTTCTTC
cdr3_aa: CSVEGGGEQFF

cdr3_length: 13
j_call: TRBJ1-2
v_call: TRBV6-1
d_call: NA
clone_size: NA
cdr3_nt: TGTGCCAGCAGTGATGGTCTGAGGGCGGGCTACACCTTC
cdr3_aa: CASSDGLRAGYTF